This passage covers 31 T cell receptor beta chains from one sample sequenced in a study of T cell responses to AZD1222 COVID-19 vaccine. Assay used: immunoSEQ multiplex PCR; TCRdb lists only in-frame clones, some missing. The data show 84,000 or so clones, 70% to 90% seen once. Sequenced material: peripheral blood, taken on day 0 of AZD1222 vaccination. All receptors come from an adult in good health.

A single count supports this clone. The CDR3 protein is CASTSGTVSYEQYF. In DNA, the CDR3 is TGCGCCAGCACCTCCGGGACAGTGTCCTACGAGCAGTACTTC. The V call is TRBV5-1, the J call TRBJ2-7; 7 bases align to TRBD1. The V gene end was trimmed by 6 bases and the J gene end by 1 base; junction bases not matched to a gene: 7. Germline V gives CDR1 SGHRS, CDR2 YFSETQ. This CDR3 region has 14 residues. The full variable domain, with the rest looked up from reference TRBV5-1 and TRBJ2-7, is KAGVTQTPRYLIKTRGQQVTLSCSPISGHRSVSWYQQTPGQGLQFLFEYFSETQRNKGNFPGRFSGRQFSNSRSEMNVSTLELGDSALYLCASTSGTVSYEQYFGPGTRLTVT.

This clone has only one observation. The chain joins TRBV12-3 or TRBV12-4 to TRBJ1-2, with D unresolved. This CDR3 is 12 amino acids long. Trimming removed 8 bases at V and 4 bases at J, with 11 bases between. For the CDR3, the DNA is TGTGCCAGCGGAATGGAAGGCTATGGCTACACCTTC. It translates to CASGMEGYGYTF.

The chain links TRBV7-3 to TRBJ2-1; 9 bases fit TRBD2. Unmatched junction bases numbered 6, after V lost 0 bases and J lost 9 bases. CDR1 and CDR2 (germline): SGHTA, FQGTGA. CDR3 length equals 15 residues. The DNA for the CDR3 is TGTGCCAGCAGCTTAACTAGCGGGAGTGTCGCTGAGCAGTTCTTC. This gives the protein CASSLTSGSVAEQFF.

V and J are TRBV6-9 and TRBJ2-1; unclear D gene. CDR1 and CDR2 from the germline V gene are MNHGY and SVAAGI. Trimming took off 7 bases at V and 9 bases at J, with 16 bases between the two ends. The CDR3 spans 13 residues. The CDR3 is CASNSEVPFEQFF. In nucleotides, the CDR3 is TGTGCCAGCAATAGTGAAGTCCCATTTGAGCAGTTCTTC.

The chain has TRBV3-1 (or the pseudogene TRBV3-2) and TRBJ1-5; no definite D call. V was shortened by 2 bases and J by 2 bases, with 13 bases between the two germline ends. This CDR3 is 16 amino acids long. CDR1 is LGHDT and CDR2 is YNNKEL in the germline V gene (reference sequence). The CDR3 sequence: CASSQSSRAGNQPQHF. CDR3 DNA: TGTGCCAGCAGCCAAAGCTCTCGGGCGGGCAATCAGCCCCAGCATTTT.

The gene calls are TRBV7-2 and TRBJ2-2, with D maybe TRBD2 (7 bases). Germline V lookup: CDR1 SGHTA, CDR2 FQGNSA. V lost 5 bases and J 2 bases, leaving 15 bases between the germline ends. The CDR3 is made up of 16 amino acids. This CDR3 reads CASSREGGTNTGELFF. Here the CDR3 DNA reads TGTGCCAGCAGCCGCGAGGGGGGGACAAACACCGGGGAGCTGTTTTTT.

The V gene is TRBV7-9, the J gene TRBJ2-3, with TRBD2 as a possible D gene (5 bases). The CDR3 is made up of 11 amino acids. Germline CDR1 reads SEHNR; CDR2 reads FQNEAQ (reference sequence). Trimming pared 7 bases from V and 5 bases from J, leaving 7 bases between. The DNA of the CDR3 is TGTGCCAGCAACGAGGGAGATACGCAGTATTTT. Protein sequence: CASNEGDTQYF.

The CDR3 reads CASSDATGASYEQYF. DNA for the CDR3: TGTGCCAGCAGTGACGCGACGGGGGCCTCCTACGAGCAGTACTTC. The chain couples TRBV2 to TRBJ2-7, with D perhaps being TRBD1 or TRBD2 (6 bases each). The length of the CDR3 is 15 residues. Germline loops: CDR1 SNHLY, CDR2 FYNNEI. Trimming shortened V by 3 bases and J by 0 bases, and 12 bases separated the two germline ends.

The chain combines TRBV3-1 (or the pseudogene TRBV3-2) with TRBJ2-1, with TRBD2 matching over 7 bases. Germline loops: CDR1 LGHDT, CDR2 YNNKEL (reference sequence). The J segment lost 14 bases and the V segment lost 1 base, leaving 5 bases of the junction unmatched. This CDR3 spans 12 amino acids. The CDR3 reads CASSQVGGKEFF. The DNA for the CDR3 is TGTGCCAGCAGCCAAGTGGGGGGGAAGGAGTTCTTC.

This clone appeared a single time. This chain uses TRBV6-5 with TRBJ1-3; no clear D gene. The length of the CDR3 is 14 residues. Germline CDR1 MNHEY, CDR2 SVGAGI. V dropped 5 bases and J dropped 0 bases, with 8 bases sitting between them. CDR3 loop: CASSPDISGNTIYF. DNA for the CDR3: TGTGCCAGCAGTCCCGACATCTCTGGAAACACCATATATTTT.

The gene calls are TRBV6-5 and TRBJ1-1; a possible D gene is TRBD1 (6 bases). V was shortened by 6 bases and J by 1 base, with 12 bases between the two germline ends. The CDR3 has 14 amino acids. From germline, CDR1 is MNHEY and CDR2 SVGAGI. The CDR3 coding sequence is TGTGCCAGCAGCCGGACAGCTAAGAACACTGAAGCTTTCTTT. Protein sequence: CASSRTAKNTEAFF.

This rearrangement joins TRBV13 to TRBJ2-2, with 10 bases fitting TRBD2. V was clipped by 4 bases and J by 3 bases; unmatched bases: 11. From germline, CDR1 is PRHDT and CDR2 FYEKMQ (reference sequence). This CDR3 spans 18 amino acids. This CDR3 reads CASSSGAKREGHTGELFF. CDR3 nucleotide sequence: TGTGCCAGCAGCTCCGGAGCTAAGCGGGAGGGCCACACCGGGGAGCTGTTTTTT.

This clone appeared a single time. The chain is built from TRBV20-1 and TRBJ2-5; D ambiguous. Germline values: CDR1 DFQATT, CDR2 SNEGSKA (reference sequence). This CDR3 is 10 amino acids long. Deletions cut 5 bases from V and 5 bases from J, with 6 bases between. The CDR3: CSALGETQYF. The CDR3 DNA is TGCAGTGCTCTGGGGGAGACCCAGTACTTC.

This clone was found once. The CDR3 DNA reads TGTGCCTGGAGCCCACGCCTGGGACAGGGGGCTGACACCATATATTTT. Amino acid sequence: CAWSPRLGQGADTIYF. This chain joins TRBV30 and TRBJ1-3, with TRBD1 matching over 12 bases. The length of the CDR3 is 16 residues. Germline CDR1 and CDR2: GTSNPN and SVGIG (reference sequence). With 3 bases clipped from V and 8 bases from J, the junction kept 11 bases outside the gene matches.

The CDR3 nucleotides read TGCGCCAGCAGCCGACTGACTAACACTGAAGCTTTCTTT. It yields the protein CASSRLTNTEAFF. The rearrangement links TRBV5-1 to TRBJ1-1; D is ambiguous. V lost 4 bases and J lost 2, with 9 bases in between. Germline CDR1 SGHRS, CDR2 YFSETQ. The CDR3 is made up of 13 amino acids.

This clone showed up just once. The V and J genes are TRBV5-1 and TRBJ1-2, with TRBD1 matching over 7 bases. V lost 0 bases, J lost 2 bases, and 4 bases stayed unmatched. Germline CDR1 reads SGHRS; CDR2 reads YFSETQ. CDR3 length: 15 amino acids. Written as DNA, the CDR3 is TGCGCCAGCAGCTTGGTTCAGGGGGGGAACTATGGCTACACCTTC. Its translation: CASSLVQGGNYGYTF. Full variable domain (missing parts from reference TRBV5-1 and TRBJ1-2): KAGVTQTPRYLIKTRGQQVTLSCSPISGHRSVSWYQQTPGQGLQFLFEYFSETQRNKGNFPGRFSGRQFSNSRSEMNVSTLELGDSALYLCASSLVQGGNYGYTFGSGTRLTVV.

This chain joins TRBV27 and TRBJ1-5, with 7 bases lining up with TRBD1. CDR3 length: 16 amino acids. Trimming took 3 bases from V and 4 from J; bases not matched to a gene: 9. Germline CDR1 MNHEY, CDR2 SMNVEV (reference sequence). DNA of the CDR3: TGTGCCAGCAGTTTCAGGGGTCAGGGGGGAAATCAGCCCCAGCATTTT. It specifies CASSFRGQGGNQPQHF.

V is TRBV30 and J is TRBJ1-2; D not certain. The germline CDR1 and CDR2 sequences are GTSNPN and SVGIG (reference sequence). The CDR3 is 16 amino acids. Trimming cost V 7 bases and J 0 bases, with 21 bases left between them. CDR3 amino acids: CASPGIRAPTNYGYTF. CDR3 nucleotides: TGTGCCTCCCCGGGGATCCGGGCCCCTACTAACTATGGCTACACCTTC.

V gene TRBV4-2 combines with J gene TRBJ1-6; D gene unclear. Trimming left V 0 bases short and J 6 bases short, with 3 bases between. CDR3 size: 13 residues. CDR1 is LGHNA, CDR2 YNFKEQ, per germline. CDR3 amino acids: CASSQETNSPLHF. CDR3 bases: TGTGCCAGCAGCCAAGAGACTAATTCACCCCTCCACTTT.

The chain has TRBV6-1 and TRBJ1-1; D perhaps matches TRBD1 (5 bases). The CDR3 sequence is 13 residues long. The germline V gene encodes CDR1 MNHNS and CDR2 SASEGT. Trimming cost V 3 bases and J 10 bases, with 15 bases left between them. As DNA, the CDR3 is TGTGCCAGCAGTGAGGTTAGGGGCCGGTTAGCTTTCTTT. It yields the protein CASSEVRGRLAFF.

This sequence joins TRBV9 and TRBJ2-1, with D possibly matching TRBD2 (6 bases). This CDR3 has 13 residues. Germline V gives CDR1 SGDLS, CDR2 YYNGEE. V lost 4 bases and J 10 bases, leaving 15 bases between the germline ends. CDR3 in DNA: TGTGCCAGCAGCCCCAACTTGGCGGGGGAGCAGTTCTTC. Its protein product is CASSPNLAGEQFF.

The genes are TRBV28 and TRBJ1-2; 9 bases line up with TRBD1. The V segment lost 4 bases and the J segment 6 bases; nucleotides outside the gene matches: 12. Per germline, CDR1 MDHEN and CDR2 SYDVKM. This CDR3 region has 16 residues. CDR3 protein: CASSSDRQTGGNGYTF. The CDR3 region has the DNA TGTGCCAGCAGTTCGGATCGACAAACAGGGGGCAATGGCTACACCTTC.

The chain carries TRBV5-1 and TRBJ2-3, with D perhaps matching TRBD1 or TRBD2 (6 bases each). V was pared by 0 bases and J by 2 bases, with 10 bases between. Germline V gene data show CDR1 as SGHRS and CDR2 as YFSETQ. The CDR3 extends over 15 amino acids. The CDR3 loop reads CASSLEGGPTDTQYF. CDR3 in DNA: TGCGCCAGCAGCTTGGAGGGGGGCCCCACAGATACGCAGTATTTT.

The chain has TRBV6-2 or TRBV6-3 and TRBJ2-2; D is ambiguous. This CDR3 contains 13 residues. Trimming removed 6 bases at V and 5 bases at J, with 10 bases between. Germline V gene data show CDR1 as MNHEY and CDR2 as SVGEGT. CDR3 amino acids: CASSLGWTGELFF. CDR3 nucleotides: TGTGCCAGCAGCCTAGGGTGGACCGGGGAGCTGTTTTTT.

The chain links TRBV5-8 to TRBJ2-7; no clear D gene. Per germline, CDR1 SGHTS and CDR2 YDEGEE. V lost 2 bases and J 5 bases, leaving 2 bases between the germline ends. The CDR3 contains 10 residues. CDR3 nucleotides: TGTGCCAGCAGCTTCGACGAGCAGTACTTC. Amino acid sequence: CASSFDEQYF.

This sequence joins TRBV5-1 and TRBJ2-5; 7 nucleotides match TRBD2. From germline, CDR1 is SGHRS and CDR2 YFSETQ. The V gene end was trimmed by 5 bases and the J gene end by 3 bases; junction bases not matched to a gene: 7. This CDR3 is 14 amino acids long. In DNA, the CDR3 is TGCGCCAGCAGAACCGGACTAGACAAAGAGACCCAGTACTTC. Residues: CASRTGLDKETQYF.

By its share, this clone is medium-sized. V and J are TRBV9 and TRBJ1-6; maybe TRBD1 (5 bases). The germline V gene has CDR1 SGDLS and CDR2 YYNGEE. With 0 bases removed from V and 11 bases from J, the gap between germline ends came to 9 bases. The length of the CDR3 is 13 residues. This chain's CDR3 is CASSVEEGPPLHF. CDR3 nucleotides: TGTGCCAGCAGCGTAGAGGAGGGGCCACCCCTCCACTTT.

The CDR3 sequence: CASSLRTTGQGYEQYF. The CDR3 region has the DNA TGCGCCAGCAGCCTTCGAACAACGGGACAGGGGTACGAGCAGTACTTC. The rearrangement links TRBV4-1 to TRBJ2-7; 10 nucleotides agree with TRBD1. The V gene end was trimmed by 4 bases and the J gene end by 4 bases; junction bases not matched to a gene: 10. CDR3 size: 16 residues. Per germline, CDR1 MGHRA and CDR2 YSYEKL.

V and J are TRBV6-5 and TRBJ1-2; TRBD1 aligns across 7 bases. The ends lost 2 bases at V and 6 bases at J; junction bases unmatched: 6. Germline V gene sequence: CDR1 MNHEY, CDR2 SVGAGI. The CDR3 is 14 residues long. This chain's CDR3 is CASSYRGGADGYTF. The CDR3 coding sequence is TGTGCCAGCAGTTACCGAGGGGGCGCGGATGGCTACACCTTC.

For the CDR3, the DNA is TGTGCCAGCACCCGCGGGGGTGCTTTTCAGCCCCAGCATTTT. Residues: CASTRGGAFQPQHF. This sequence joins TRBV6-6 and TRBJ1-5; TRBD1 is a possible D gene (5 bases). The ends were cut back, 7 bases at V and 6 bases at J, with 16 bases in the middle. Per germline, CDR1 MNHNY and CDR2 SVGAGI (reference sequence). The CDR3 covers 14 residues.

The DNA for the CDR3 is TGTGCCAGTAGTATTTCGCAGGGAGGCGGCCAAGAGACCCAGTACTTC. Translated: CASSISQGGGQETQYF. The gene calls are TRBV19 and TRBJ2-5; maybe TRBD2 (6 bases). Per the germline V gene, CDR1 is LNHDA and CDR2 is SQIVND (reference sequence). This CDR3 contains 16 residues. Trimming removed 3 bases from V and 1 base from J, with 15 bases in between.